Below, 20 T cell receptor beta chains from the same sample are listed, as sequenced in a study of T cell responses to AZD1222 COVID-19 vaccine. Data came from immunoSEQ multiplex PCR; TCRdb stores just in-frame clones and leaves some out. Among about 52,000 clones listed, 80% to 90% were seen once. The sample was peripheral blood, taken 28 days after the second AZD1222 dose. These receptors originate from an adult who received the AZD1222 COVID-19 vaccine.

In its sample, this clone was seen once. The chain uses TRBV28 and TRBJ1-1; a possible D gene is TRBD1 (6 bases). The CDR3 has 13 amino acids. Trimming cost V 1 base and J 7 bases, with 10 bases left between them. The germline CDR1 and CDR2 sequences are MDHEN and SYDVKM. Here the CDR3 DNA reads TGTGCCAGCAGTTTATTCCCCAGGGGTGAAGCTTTCTTT. This codes for CASSLFPRGEAFF.

The rearrangement links TRBV5-1 to TRBJ2-7; D unclear. The CDR3 has 14 amino acids. Trimming shortened V by 1 base and J by 1 base, and 9 bases separated the two germline ends. CDR1 SGHRS and CDR2 YFSETQ come from the germline V gene. CDR3 nucleotide sequence: TGCGCCAGCAGCTTGATTCCAACATCCTACGAGCAGTACTTC. Its protein product is CASSLIPTSYEQYF.

V is TRBV27 and J is TRBJ2-7, with a weak D call TRBD1 (7 bases). The CDR3 consists of 15 residues. The ends were cut back, 4 bases at V and 2 bases at J, with 15 bases in the middle. Germline loops: CDR1 MNHEY, CDR2 SMNVEV (reference sequence). DNA for the CDR3: TGTGCCAGCAGTTCCCTTGCAGGGGGGCCCTACGAGCAGTACTTC. Protein product: CASSSLAGGPYEQYF.

This clone was detected only a few times. The chain employs TRBV6-6 and TRBJ1-5; D is possibly TRBD1 (5 bases). Trimming removed 6 bases from V and 4 bases from J, with 16 bases in between. CDR3 length: 15 amino acids. Per germline, CDR1 MNHNY and CDR2 SVGAGI (reference sequence). The CDR3 region has the DNA TGTGCCAGCAGCGCGGGGGGGGATGGGAATCAGCCCCAGCATTTT. It specifies CASSAGGDGNQPQHF.

The chain carries TRBV5-1 and TRBJ2-3, with D possibly TRBD1 on 6 matching bases. The V and J ends lost 4 bases and 3 bases respectively, with 12 bases between them. Germline V gene lookup returns CDR1 SGHRS and CDR2 YFSETQ. This CDR3 spans 14 amino acids. The CDR3 DNA is TGCGCCAGCAGCCCTAGACAGGTTACAGATACGCAGTATTTT. It encodes CASSPRQVTDTQYF.

The J gene is TRBJ1-2, the V gene TRBV6-5; TRBD1 agrees at 7 bases. Germline lookup yields CDR1 MNHEY and CDR2 SVGAGI. Losses at the gene ends were 6 bases for V and 4 bases for J; bases not matched to a gene: 8. CDR3 length: 14 amino acids. The CDR3 coding sequence is TGTGCCAGCAGCCGTGACAGGGATTCCTATGGCTACACCTTC. This sequence encodes CASSRDRDSYGYTF.

This clone has only one observation. The V call is TRBV7-2, the J call TRBJ1-2, with D possibly matching TRBD1 (5 bases). Germline CDR1 SGHTA, CDR2 FQGNSA. CDR3 length: 13 residues. The V end lost 1 base, the J end lost 8 bases, and 11 bases lay between the germline ends. This CDR3 reads CASSLVGGEGYTF. The CDR3, as DNA: TGTGCCAGCAGCTTAGTTGGGGGGGAAGGCTACACCTTC.

The rearrangement joins TRBV14 to TRBJ2-5; D remains ambiguous. Germline V gives CDR1 SGHDN, CDR2 FVKESK. This CDR3 comprises 15 residues. V was shortened by 0 bases and J by 2 bases, with 10 bases between the two germline ends. CDR3 DNA sequence: TGTGCCAGCAGCCAAGATACGGGTGGGCAAGAGACCCAGTACTTC. Its translation: CASSQDTGGQETQYF.

The chain joins TRBV6-2 or TRBV6-3 to TRBJ1-2; D may be TRBD1 (5 bases). CDR1 is MNHEY and CDR2 is SVGEGT in the germline V gene. The V end lost 2 bases, the J end lost 1 base, and 17 bases lay between the germline ends. The CDR3 has 17 residues. CDR3 sequence reads: CASSYTPGLLNNYGYTF. The CDR3, as DNA: TGTGCCAGCAGTTACACCCCGGGACTGCTAAATAACTATGGCTACACCTTC.

CDR3 protein: CASSRGAFTDTQYF. CDR3 nucleotide sequence: TGCGCCAGCAGCCGGGGGGCGTTCACAGATACGCAGTATTTT. V usage is TRBV5-1 and J usage is TRBJ2-3; D is perhaps TRBD2 (7 bases). The ends were cut back, 4 bases at V and 2 bases at J, with 11 bases in the middle. Germline assignment: CDR1 SGHRS and CDR2 YFSETQ. The CDR3 runs to 14 residues. Using reference TRBV5-1 and TRBJ2-3 for the parts outside the CDR3, the full variable domain is KAGVTQTPRYLIKTRGQQVTLSCSPISGHRSVSWYQQTPGQGLQFLFEYFSETQRNKGNFPGRFSGRQFSNSRSEMNVSTLELGDSALYLCASSRGAFTDTQYFGPGTRLTVL.

The V call is TRBV2, the J call TRBJ2-7; the D gene is possibly TRBD1 (6 bases). The CDR3 runs 15 residues. Trimming took off 2 bases at V and 4 bases at J, with 15 bases between the two ends. Germline loops: CDR1 SNHLY, CDR2 FYNNEI. CDR3 in DNA: TGTGCCAGCAGTGAAATAGGGCAGGGGAGTTACGAGCAGTACTTC. It yields the protein CASSEIGQGSYEQYF.

The V and J genes are TRBV28 and TRBJ2-3, with 10 bases aligning to TRBD2. This CDR3 is built from 17 residues. Germline V gene lookup returns CDR1 MDHEN and CDR2 SYDVKM. The V segment lost 5 bases and the J segment 8 bases; nucleotides outside the gene matches: 16. DNA of the CDR3: TGTGCCAGCAGTCCCCTCGGATCGCTAGCGGGAGTCGGTACGCAGTATTTT. Translated, it gives CASSPLGSLAGVGTQYF.

The rearrangement joins TRBV28 to TRBJ2-2, with 8 bases lining up with TRBD1. The CDR3 length is 15 residues. Germline V gene sequence: CDR1 MDHEN, CDR2 SYDVKM. V trimming: 3 bases; J trimming: 3 bases; junction bases outside the gene matches: 3. CDR3 nucleotide sequence: TGTGCCAGCAGTTTGGGACAGGTGGACACCGGGGAGCTGTTTTTT. This translates into CASSLGQVDTGELFF. The full variable domain, completed using reference TRBV28 and TRBJ2-2, is DVKVTQSSRYLVKRTGEKVFLECVQDMDHENMFWYRQDPGLGLRLIYFSYDVKMKEKGDIPEGYSVSREKKERFSLILESASTNQTSMYLCASSLGQVDTGELFFGEGSRLTVL.

In nucleotides, the CDR3 is TGTGCCAGCAGTCCCCAGGCAGGTAGCTATGGCTACACCTTC. Its translation: CASSPQAGSYGYTF. V gene TRBV6-5 combines with J gene TRBJ1-2; no definite D call. The V gene lost 5 bases and the J gene lost 4 bases, with 14 bases spanning the gap. Germline V lookup: CDR1 MNHEY, CDR2 SVGAGI. This CDR3 contains 14 residues.

The V call is TRBV6-4, the J call TRBJ2-3; 8 nucleotides line up with TRBD1. The V and J ends lost 6 bases and 3 bases, in that order; junction bases with no gene match: 5. Germline V CDR1 and CDR2: MRHNA, SNTAGT. This CDR3 spans 14 amino acids. This chain's CDR3 is CASSPGTGTDTQYF. DNA of the CDR3: TGTGCCAGCAGCCCCGGGACAGGAACAGATACGCAGTATTTT.

The V call is TRBV20-1, the J call TRBJ2-3; 8 nucleotides agree with TRBD2. Trimming removed 3 bases from V and 5 bases from J; junction bases left unmatched: 16. Germline assignment: CDR1 DFQATT and CDR2 SNEGSKA (reference sequence). The CDR3 consists of 17 residues. CDR3 coding DNA: TGCAGTGCTAGTGGTCCAATAGGGAGCGGGAGAATAGATACGCAGTATTTT. This encodes CSASGPIGSGRIDTQYF.

The chain combines TRBV29-1 with TRBJ2-7; 7 bases line up with TRBD1. This CDR3 is 15 amino acids long. With V trimmed by 0 bases and J by 2 bases, 7 bases remained unmatched. Germline V gene sequence: CDR1 SQVTM, CDR2 ANQGSEA. The CDR3 nucleotides are TGCAGCGTTGAAGATGGGGACAGATATCCCTACGAGCAGTACTTC. Protein: CSVEDGDRYPYEQYF.

The chain has TRBV2 and TRBJ2-5; 13 bases match TRBD2. CDR3 size: 16 residues. Germline-derived CDR1 and CDR2 are SNHLY and FYNNEI. With V trimmed by 7 bases and J by 2 bases, 7 bases remained unmatched. CDR3 in DNA: TGTGCCAGCACCCTATCGACTAGCGGGGGGCAAGAGACCCAGTACTTC. Amino acids: CASTLSTSGGQETQYF.

The gene calls are TRBV28 and TRBJ2-7; no clear D gene. CDR3 length: 12 residues. Germline CDR1 and CDR2: MDHEN and SYDVKM. Trimming left V 7 bases short and J 6 bases short, with 13 bases between. The CDR3 sequence is CASTQPDGEQYF. In DNA, the CDR3 is TGTGCCAGCACCCAACCGGACGGCGAGCAGTACTTC. Using reference TRBV28 and TRBJ2-7 for the parts outside the CDR3, the full variable domain is DVKVTQSSRYLVKRTGEKVFLECVQDMDHENMFWYRQDPGLGLRLIYFSYDVKMKEKGDIPEGYSVSREKKERFSLILESASTNQTSMYLCASTQPDGEQYFGPGTRLTVT.

This clone appeared once. This rearrangement joins TRBV27 to TRBJ2-1; D is perhaps TRBD2 (6 bases). The CDR3 consists of 12 residues. The V and J ends lost 5 bases and 12 bases respectively, with 14 bases between them. Per the germline V gene, CDR1 is MNHEY and CDR2 is SMNVEV (reference sequence). CDR3 DNA: TGTGCCAGCAGTCCCCTAATCGGGGGGCAGTTCTTC. Its protein product is CASSPLIGGQFF.